This T cell receptor beta chain was observed in a study of blood T cell repertoires in COVID-19. Study information: T cells, B-cell-depleted T cells, or PBMCs provided the cDNA or gDNA that served as material.

Here immunoSEQ multiplex PCR was the method, and the copy in TCRdb shows in-frame clones only, minus some. The repertoire holds about 280,000 clones, with 85% to 95% as singletons. Adults between roughly 18 and 89 years of age took part from more than 20 US areas. Individuals in the exposed group had encountered a COVID-19 case within 2 weeks preceding study entry. The length of the CDR3 is 15 residues. Germline loops: CDR1 MGHRA, CDR2 YSYEKL. V trimming: 1 base; J trimming: 9 bases; junction bases outside the gene matches: 7. Material: PBMCs or T cells enriched from blood (not recorded which). The sequence was obtained from a man in his forties or fifties who had been exposed to COVID-19. This chain links TRBV4-1 with TRBJ2-1, with 9 bases fitting TRBD2. The CDR3 is CASSQAPSGEGEQFF. In nucleotides, the CDR3 is TGCGCCAGCAGCCAAGCTCCTAGCGGGGAAGGTGAGCAGTTCTTC.